The clone carrying this T cell receptor beta chain was found a few times. These data originate in a study of Graves' ophthalmopathy and Graves' hyperthyroidism. Patients were left out if they had other autoimmune diseases, uncontrolled infections, pregnancy or lactation. Clinical symptoms and serum thyroxine were used for diagnosis; TRAb, thyroid ultrasound and orbital computed tomography were also relied on. What supplied the PBMCs was about 10 ml of fresh peripheral blood. RNA transcripts yielded amplified TCR beta CDR3 regions. The first round was an RT-PCR with HTBI primers, and the second round was a multiplex PCR. TCRdb analysed the multiplex PCR reads with MiXCR anew, one entry per CDR3 protein. The sample includes 650,000 to 900,000 distinct CDR3 sequences, roughly 40% seen only once; the top ten take 40% to 55%. The origin of this receptor is an adult man with Graves' ophthalmopathy. The sequenced sample was peripheral blood.

CDR3 sequence reads: CATSDPGTGASQPQHF. The CDR3 coding sequence is TGTGCCACCAGTGACCCAGGGACAGGGGCTTCCCAGCCCCAGCATTTT. The V and J genes are TRBV24-1 and TRBJ1-5; 10 bases line up with TRBD1. Germline CDR1 is KGHDR and CDR2 is SFDVKD. J gave up 7 bases and V 4 bases, and 9 bases lay outside the gene matches. The CDR3 is 16 amino acids.